This T cell receptor (beta chain) was observed in a study of technical replicates of blood from a handful of donors. Profiling relied on immunoSEQ multiplex PCR, and the TCRdb table lists in-frame clones only, not all of them. This table holds tens of thousands of clones, 95% to 98% found once. The source of this sequence is a human donor in good health. Sequencing was done on a sample of T cells isolated from PBMCs.

DNA of the CDR3: TGCGCCAGCAGCTTGGAAAGCGACGGTGAAGCTTTCTTT. It specifies CASSLESDGEAFF. The chain employs TRBV5-1 and TRBJ1-1; D is unresolved. The germline V gene has CDR1 SGHRS and CDR2 YFSETQ. The CDR3 is 13 residues long. Trimming took 0 bases from V and 7 from J, leaving 10 bases between them.